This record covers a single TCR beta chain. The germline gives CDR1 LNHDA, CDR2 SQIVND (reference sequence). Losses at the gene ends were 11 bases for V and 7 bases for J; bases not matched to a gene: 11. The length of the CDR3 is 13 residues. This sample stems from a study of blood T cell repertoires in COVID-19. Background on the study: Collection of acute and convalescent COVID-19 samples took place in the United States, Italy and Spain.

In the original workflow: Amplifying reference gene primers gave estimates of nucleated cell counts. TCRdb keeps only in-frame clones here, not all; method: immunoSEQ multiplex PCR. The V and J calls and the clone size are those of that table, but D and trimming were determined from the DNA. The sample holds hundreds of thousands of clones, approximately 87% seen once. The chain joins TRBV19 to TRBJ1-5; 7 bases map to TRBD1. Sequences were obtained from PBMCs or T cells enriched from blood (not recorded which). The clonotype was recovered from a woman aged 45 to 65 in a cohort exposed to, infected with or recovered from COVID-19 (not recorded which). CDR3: CACQDRVGQPQHF. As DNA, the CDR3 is TGTGCCTGCCAAGACAGGGTGGGCCAGCCCCAGCATTTT. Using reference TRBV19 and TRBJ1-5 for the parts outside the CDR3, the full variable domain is DGGITQSPKYLFRKEGQNVTLSCEQNLNHDAMYWYRQDPGQGLRLIYYSQIVNDFQKGDIAEGYSVSREKKESFPLTVTSAQKNPTAFYLCACQDRVGQPQHFGDGTRLSIL.